Sequencing of this T cell receptor (beta chain) was carried out in a study of T cell responses to AZD1222 COVID-19 vaccine. Method: immunoSEQ multiplex PCR; TCRdb's copy keeps in-frame clones and lacks some. This table holds about 89,000 clones, around nine tenths found once. Germline V lookup: CDR1 MNHEY, CDR2 SVGAGI. V was cut by 4 bases and J by 4 bases, with 14 bases left in between. The length of the CDR3 is 15 residues. The V gene is TRBV6-5, the J gene TRBJ2-1; D remains ambiguous. This specimen was peripheral blood, taken 28 days after the second AZD1222 dose. The receptor's source is an adult who received the AZD1222 COVID-19 vaccine. CDR3 coding DNA: TGTGCCAGCAGTTTAGGTAGCCCAGAATACAATGAGCAGTTCTTC. Its translation is CASSLGSPEYNEQFF.